This TCR beta chain came from a study of shared clonotypes between healthy human individuals. TCRdb keeps only in-frame clones here, not all; method: immunoSEQ multiplex PCR. Of over a million clones listed, approximately 98.5% are singletons. This CDR3 has 14 residues. The germline gives CDR1 SNHLY, CDR2 FYNNEI. J lost 3 bases, V lost 3 bases, and 3 bases had no gene match. Sequenced sample: naive CD4+ T cells sorted from blood. Described subset: CD45RA+ positively selected. This chain links TRBV2 with TRBJ2-7; 9 bases fit TRBD1. This clonotype originated in a man younger than 45 in good health. For the CDR3, the DNA is TGTGCCAGCAGTGATCCGGGACAGGGCTACGAGCAGTACTTC. It specifies CASSDPGQGYEQYF.